These 18 T cell receptor beta chains share one sample of origin, sequenced in a study of identical twins. TCRdb re-analysed the 5' RACE reads in MiXCR, keeping a single row per CDR3 protein. The sample carries around 280,000 distinct CDR3 sequences, less than 9% recorded once. This sample was also put to use in a study of yellow fever vaccine responses in identical twins.

The source material was memory (CD45RO+) T cells sorted from blood. These receptor sequences come from a woman aged 18-29 years in good health.

This clonotype appeared many times. The chain uses TRBV12-3 or TRBV12-4 and TRBJ1-2, with TRBD1 matching over 9 bases. This CDR3 region has 13 residues. Germline trimming cut 6 bases from V and 5 bases from J; bases unmatched to any gene: 4. The CDR3 region is CASSIGQGYGYTF. The CDR3 DNA follows: TGTGCCAGCAGCATTGGACAGGGGTATGGCTACACCTTC.

This clonotype was recorded at least ten times. The V gene is TRBV11-2, the J gene TRBJ2-2; TRBD2 might be the D (5 bases). Germline CDR1 and CDR2: SGHAT and FQNNGV. Trimming pared 7 bases from V and 0 bases from J, leaving 9 bases between. The CDR3 totals 14 residues. The DNA of the CDR3 is TGTGCCAGCACCTGGACTGCGAACACCGGGGAGCTGTTTTTT. It translates to CASTWTANTGELFF.

The rearrangement links TRBV4-1 to TRBJ1-5; D is possibly TRBD1 (6 bases). CDR3 length: 16 amino acids. CDR1 MGHRA and CDR2 YSYEKL come from the germline V gene. V lost 1 base and J 7 bases, leaving 17 bases between the germline ends. Here the CDR3 reads CASSQALQGRGQPQHF. The CDR3 DNA reads as TGCGCCAGCAGCCAAGCCTTACAGGGACGGGGCCAGCCCCAGCATTTT.

This clonotype has a count of ten or more. The chain recombines TRBV6-1 with TRBJ2-2; a weak D match, TRBD1 (5 bases). The CDR3 is 14 residues long. Germline CDR1 MNHNS, CDR2 SASEGT. Deletions cut 7 bases from V and 1 base from J, with 10 bases between. The CDR3: CASNQGWNTGELFF. The CDR3, as DNA: TGTGCCAGCAATCAGGGTTGGAACACCGGGGAGCTGTTTTTT.

A few counts support this clonotype. CDR3 amino acids: CASSLARTLYNEQFF. CDR3 nucleotides: TGTGCCAGCAGCTTAGCGCGTACACTTTACAATGAGCAGTTCTTC. This chain connects TRBV7-9 to TRBJ2-1; D not resolved. The germline gives CDR1 SEHNR, CDR2 FQNEAQ (reference sequence). Deletions cut 0 bases from V and 4 bases from J, with 10 bases between. The CDR3 contains 15 residues.

V gene TRBV6-6 combines with J gene TRBJ1-4; D uncertain. Germline CDR1 MNHNY, CDR2 SVGAGI (reference sequence). The CDR3 sequence is 12 residues long. Trimming stripped 7 bases from V and 5 bases from J, with 8 bases between. CDR3 coding DNA: TGTGCCAGCACCTACGGGAATGAAAAACTGTTTTTT. Its protein product is CASTYGNEKLFF.

This clonotype has a count of ten or more. The V gene is TRBV20-1, the J gene TRBJ2-5; 11 nucleotides align to TRBD2. J lost 4 bases, V lost 4 bases, and 2 bases had no gene match. This CDR3 has 13 amino acids. Germline V CDR1 and CDR2: DFQATT, SNEGSKA (reference sequence). The CDR3 is CSAISGRGETQYF. The CDR3 DNA reads as TGCAGTGCTATTAGCGGGAGGGGAGAGACCCAGTACTTC.

This clonotype occurred many times. V is TRBV29-1 and J is TRBJ2-7; D might be TRBD2 (6 bases). V was shortened by 7 bases and J by 3 bases, with 13 bases between the two germline ends. The CDR3 contains 12 residues. Germline V lookup: CDR1 SQVTM, CDR2 ANQGSEA. This chain's CDR3 is CSEIWTNYEQYV. The DNA for the CDR3 is TGCAGCGAGATTTGGACTAACTACGAGCAGTACGTC.

This clonotype was counted ten times or more. The V and J genes are TRBV28 and TRBJ1-3; 7 bases align to TRBD1. Germline loops: CDR1 MDHEN, CDR2 SYDVKM. Trimming took 2 bases from V and 2 from J; bases not matched to a gene: 3. The CDR3 extends over 15 amino acids. The CDR3 region is CASSLRQGTGNTIYF. In DNA, the CDR3 is TGTGCCAGCAGTTTACGACAGGGCACTGGAAACACCATATATTTT.

This clonotype was counted between two and nine times. The J gene is TRBJ2-3, the V gene TRBV13; 10 bases agree with TRBD1. Germline V lookup: CDR1 PRHDT, CDR2 FYEKMQ (reference sequence). The CDR3 loop spans 17 amino acids. V was pared by 5 bases and J by 3 bases, with 11 bases of the junction left unmatched. The CDR3 loop reads CASSPLPGQGKTDTQYF. The CDR3 nucleotides read TGTGCCAGCAGCCCTCTTCCGGGACAGGGGAAAACAGATACGCAGTATTTT.

This clonotype was observed at least ten times. V gene TRBV4-1 combines with J gene TRBJ2-7, with TRBD1 identical over 10 bases. CDR3 length: 14 residues. V shed 6 bases and J 6 bases; nucleotides not matched to a gene: 8. Germline V gene data show CDR1 as MGHRA and CDR2 as YSYEKL. The CDR3 here is CASSKGQGTGEQYF. CDR3 DNA sequence: TGCGCCAGCAGTAAGGGACAGGGGACGGGCGAGCAGTACTTC.

This clonotype came up many times. This chain links TRBV21-1 with TRBJ2-2; the table's D call, TRBD2, was not checked against the DNA. TRBV21-1 is recorded as a pseudogene. The CDR3 runs 18 residues. The CDR3 DNA sequence: TGTGCCAGCAGCAAAGCAGGCGGGAGGGCCGCGAACACCGGGGAGCTGTTTTTT. This translates into CASSKAGGRAANTGELFF.

CDR3 loop: CASSPSSFVKDTQYF. CDR3 DNA: TGTGCCAGCAGCCCTTCTAGCTTCGTGAAGGATACGCAGTATTTT. The chain recombines TRBV3-1 with TRBJ2-3; maybe TRBD2 (5 bases). Germline values: CDR1 LGHDT, CDR2 YNNKEL (reference sequence). V lost 4 bases and J lost 6, with 17 bases in between. This CDR3 has 15 residues.

There are a few counts of this clonotype. The V call is TRBV2, the J call TRBJ1-5, with a weak D call TRBD1 (5 bases). This CDR3 comprises 16 residues. Per the germline V gene, CDR1 is SNHLY and CDR2 is FYNNEI. V was trimmed by 1 base and J by 3 bases, leaving 13 bases between them. The CDR3 region has the DNA TGTGCCAGCAGTGAAGATTGGCCAGGGCTCAATCAGCCCCAGCATTTT. The encoded protein is CASSEDWPGLNQPQHF.

This clonotype was recorded at least ten times. V is TRBV9 and J is TRBJ2-1; D not resolved. Trimming shortened V by 3 bases and J by 8 bases, and 9 bases separated the two germline ends. Germline CDR1 is SGDLS and CDR2 is YYNGEE. The CDR3 runs 12 residues. CDR3 nucleotide sequence: TGTGCCAGCAGCGACGTACGGCATGAGCAGTTCTTC. Protein: CASSDVRHEQFF.

This clonotype appeared many times. The chain links TRBV24-1 to TRBJ2-2; unclear D gene. The CDR3 runs 15 residues. Germline CDR1 is KGHDR and CDR2 is SFDVKD. V shed 4 bases and J shed 0 bases, with 8 bases lying between them. The CDR3 nucleotides are TGTGCCACCAGTGAACCTCCTCCGAACACCGGGGAGCTGTTTTTT. It specifies CATSEPPPNTGELFF.

This clonotype has a count of ten or more. This rearrangement joins TRBV5-1 to TRBJ2-1, with TRBD2 identical over 10 bases. The CDR3 is 15 residues long. J lost 4 bases, V lost 5 bases, and 6 bases had no gene match. Germline CDR1 reads SGHRS; CDR2 reads YFSETQ. The CDR3 protein is CASRPSGGVYNEQFF. DNA for the CDR3: TGCGCCAGCAGACCCAGCGGGGGGGTATACAATGAGCAGTTCTTC.

This clonotype showed up many times. The V call is TRBV7-8, the J call TRBJ2-2, with 13 bases matching TRBD2. The CDR3 is 18 amino acids. Germline-derived CDR1 and CDR2 are SGHVS and FQNEAQ. V dropped 5 bases and J dropped 4; count of bases not matched to a gene: 10. Written as DNA, the CDR3 is TGTGCCAGCAGCCCCCGGACTAGCGGGAGTTCGAGCACCGGGGAGCTGTTTTTT. It is translated as CASSPRTSGSSSTGELFF.